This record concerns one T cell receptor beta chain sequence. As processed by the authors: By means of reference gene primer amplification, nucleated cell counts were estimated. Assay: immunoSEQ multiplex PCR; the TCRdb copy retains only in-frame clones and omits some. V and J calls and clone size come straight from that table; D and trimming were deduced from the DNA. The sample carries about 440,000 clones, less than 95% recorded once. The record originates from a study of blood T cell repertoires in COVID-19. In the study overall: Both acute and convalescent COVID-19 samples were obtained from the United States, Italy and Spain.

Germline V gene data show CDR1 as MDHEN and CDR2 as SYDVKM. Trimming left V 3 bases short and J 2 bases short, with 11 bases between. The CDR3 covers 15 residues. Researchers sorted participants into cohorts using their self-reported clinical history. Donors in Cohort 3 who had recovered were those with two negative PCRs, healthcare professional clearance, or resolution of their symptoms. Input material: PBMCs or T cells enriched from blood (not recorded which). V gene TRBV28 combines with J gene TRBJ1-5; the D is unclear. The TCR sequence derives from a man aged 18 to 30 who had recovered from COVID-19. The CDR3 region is CASSFEKTRNQPQHF. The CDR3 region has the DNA TGTGCCAGCAGTTTTGAGAAAACTCGCAATCAGCCCCAGCATTTT.